The TCR beta chain described here comes from a study of blood T cell repertoires in COVID-19 (dated by TCRdb to 2020 to 2022). Regarding the research as a whole: Samples covering the acute and convalescent phases of COVID-19 were provided by collaborators in the United States, Italy and Spain. The prospective study material was composed of cDNA or gDNA derived from T cells, B-cell-depleted T cells, or PBMCs. Deeply sampled blood TCRbeta repertoires from subjects exposed to, actively infected with, or recovered from COVID-19 were included in the dataset. The repertoires were released in a freely available public database meant as a resource for research on the immune response to SARS-CoV-2. Samples were obtained from the ongoing ImmuneRACE study (first 160 participants) and from 1,000 to 1,500 subjects provided by 6 global collaborators. The sample metadata nearly always contained a de-identified subject ID, COVID-19 status, age in years and sex. Where HLA class I and class II types were available, the types were taken from metadata supplied by the sample provider, not from assay-based typing.

Counted from cysteine to phenylalanine, this CDR3 has 13 amino acids. Just CDR3 DNA is preserved here, 39 bases in frame from base 1. The V and J ends are trimmed by 2 bases and 6 bases, leaving 9 bases between them. The germline V gene (reference sequence) gives CDR1 as MNHNY and CDR2 as SVGAGI. Note on this clone: The antigen it recognizes is unknown. No base quality information exists; no much larger clone differs at one position.

Collaborating institutions collected whole blood in K2EDTA tubes following their own protocols. For TCRbeta analysis, collaborators shipped samples in one of three forms: frozen whole blood, isolated PBMCs, or DNA extracted from either of those sample types. TCRbeta CDR3 regions were amplified from genomic DNA by means of the immunoSEQ Assay, a bias-controlled multiplex PCR. Regarding the original processing steps: Within the assay, amplification of reference gene primers was used to estimate how many nucleated cells each sample contained. Sequence reads were collapsed and filtered to measure the absolute abundance of every unique TCRbeta CDR3 rearrangement. Productive Simpson clonality was computed per sample as the square root of Simpson's diversity index over productive rearrangements. TCRdb holds this immuneACCESS table with in-frame rearrangements only. Some clones are missing; in checked studies, unresolved V genes explain under half, and the rest has no known cause. That table supplies the V and J calls and clone size; D and trimming were determined from the DNA. The sample records 140,000 to 150,000 clones, 79% of which are singletons. About 9% of the sample is in the top ten clones.

Study-wide conclusions, independent of this receptor: The amount of clinical and demographic metadata varied by source and participant and was provided uncurated.

Sequencing was performed on peripheral blood. The sequence is built from TRBV6-6 and TRBJ2-3, with the D gene call left open. The TCR originated in a man in his fifties with active or convalescent COVID-19. At the DNA level, the sequence is TGTGCCAGCAGTTACCCGGCCGGGGATACGCAGTATTTT. This sequence encodes CASSYPAGDTQYF.